Each of the 20 T cell receptor beta chains below was sequenced from the same sample in a study of CD8+ T cells in alopecia areata. cDNA serving as the sequencing template came from extracted, reverse transcribed RNA. Assay: immunoSEQ multiplex PCR; the TCRdb copy retains only in-frame clones and omits some. Of approximately 180,000 clones in the sample, around 58% were seen once. Stated treatment: oral pan-JAK inhibitor, 5-10 mg twice daily. The sequencing used CD4+ T cells sorted from blood, collected at approximately week 60, from a patient treated with tofacitinib. The receptors come from a human donor with alopecia areata.

This clone showed up just a few times. The chain carries TRBV5-1 and TRBJ2-5; 13 bases match TRBD2. The CDR3 sequence is 16 residues long. After removal of 0 bases from V and 4 bases from J, the junction contained 3 bases not matched to a gene. Per germline, CDR1 SGHRS and CDR2 YFSETQ. The chain's CDR3 is CASSLGTSGGGETQYF. CDR3 nucleotides: TGCGCCAGCAGCTTGGGGACTAGCGGGGGCGGAGAGACCCAGTACTTC.

This clone appeared once. The V and J genes are TRBV2 and TRBJ2-2; D may be TRBD2 (5 bases). The germline CDR1 and CDR2 sequences are SNHLY and FYNNEI. The ends were cut back, 2 bases at V and 3 bases at J, with 10 bases in the middle. The CDR3 runs 15 residues. The CDR3 DNA reads as TGTGCCAGCAGTGAAAGCCTAGCAGACACCGGGGAGCTGTTTTTT. As protein: CASSESLADTGELFF.

This clone has a handful of counts. This chain links TRBV7-2 with TRBJ1-4; D is undetermined. The germline V gene has CDR1 SGHTA and CDR2 FQGNSA. The CDR3 totals 15 residues. Trimming removed 5 bases at V and 6 bases at J, with 16 bases between. CDR3 region: CASSLTPSRDEKLFF. The CDR3 nucleotides read TGTGCCAGCAGCCTGACCCCCAGTAGAGATGAAAAACTGTTTTTT.

This CDR3 is CASSLRYEQYF. For the CDR3, the DNA is TGTGCCAGCAGCTTACGCTACGAGCAGTACTTC. The chain carries TRBV7-9 and TRBJ2-7; D is unresolved. V was shortened by 2 bases and J by 3 bases, with 2 bases between the two germline ends. Germline lookup yields CDR1 SEHNR and CDR2 FQNEAQ (reference sequence). The CDR3 consists of 11 residues.

CDR3 in DNA: TGTGCCAGCAGCCTGGCTAGCACAGATACGCAGTATTTT. This codes for CASSLASTDTQYF. The V gene is TRBV5-6, the J gene TRBJ2-3; D unresolved. Germline V gene sequence: CDR1 SGHDT, CDR2 YYEEEE. The CDR3 is 13 residues long. V was trimmed by 4 bases and J by 0 bases, leaving 6 bases between them.

The table lists this clone with a few counts. The chain couples TRBV20-1 to TRBJ1-1; D is possibly TRBD1 (5 bases). Trimming removed 6 bases at V and 5 bases at J, with 10 bases between. This CDR3 is built from 11 residues. Germline values: CDR1 DFQATT, CDR2 SNEGSKA (reference sequence). CDR3 region: CSAHRFTEAFF. The CDR3 nucleotides are TGCAGTGCCCACAGGTTTACTGAAGCTTTCTTT.

This clone has a handful of counts. Written as DNA, the CDR3 is TGTGCCAGCAGAACCGGGACTAGCGCCCACAATGAGCAGTTCTTC. Protein: CASRTGTSAHNEQFF. The genes are TRBV27 and TRBJ2-1, with TRBD2 matching over 10 bases. V shed 6 bases and J 5 bases; nucleotides not matched to a gene: 7. Germline values: CDR1 MNHEY, CDR2 SMNVEV (reference sequence). The CDR3 loop spans 15 amino acids.

In its sample, this clone was seen once. V and J are TRBV27 and TRBJ1-6; D possibly corresponds to TRBD1 (5 bases). Trimming took off 6 bases at V and 11 bases at J, with 14 bases between the two ends. This CDR3 is built from 13 residues. Germline V gene sequence: CDR1 MNHEY, CDR2 SMNVEV (reference sequence). CDR3 sequence reads: CASRPTGQAPLHF. The CDR3 DNA sequence: TGTGCCAGCAGACCTACAGGTCAGGCACCCCTCCACTTT.

This chain connects TRBV15 to TRBJ2-5, with D possibly being TRBD2 (5 bases). Per the germline V gene, CDR1 is LNHNV and CDR2 is YYDKDF (reference sequence). Trimming stripped 5 bases from V and 4 bases from J, with 17 bases between. The length of the CDR3 is 15 residues. The CDR3 bases are TGTGCCACCAGCCGACGGGGATCGGTAGGAGAGACCCAGTACTTC. Its protein is CATSRRGSVGETQYF. Using reference TRBV15 and TRBJ2-5 for the parts outside the CDR3, the full variable domain is DAMVIQNPRYQVTQFGKPVTLSCSQTLNHNVMYWYQQKSSQAPKLLFHYYDKDFNNEADTPDNFQSRRPNTSFCFLDIRSPGLGDTAMYLCATSRRGSVGETQYFGPGTRLLVL.

This chain connects TRBV30 to TRBJ1-2; D not certain. Deletions cut 5 bases from V and 5 bases from J, with 9 bases between. Per the germline V gene, CDR1 is GTSNPN and CDR2 is SVGIG (reference sequence). The CDR3 runs to 11 residues. The CDR3 nucleotides are TGTGCCTGGGGCCGAAATTATGGCTACACCTTC. It translates to CAWGRNYGYTF.

This clone was counted a few times. This sequence joins TRBV10-3 and TRBJ1-3; TRBD1 matches at 8 bases. The V segment lost 5 bases and the J segment 1 base; nucleotides outside the gene matches: 7. Germline-derived CDR1 and CDR2 are ENHRY and SYGVKD. This CDR3 region has 16 residues. The CDR3 DNA follows: TGTGCCATCAGTAAAGCAGGGGGCGCTTCTGGAAACACCATATATTTT. Protein: CAISKAGGASGNTIYF.

This clone has just one count. This chain links TRBV4-1 with TRBJ2-7; 9 nucleotides agree with TRBD1. Germline CDR1 and CDR2: MGHRA and YSYEKL. V dropped 1 base and J dropped 1; count of bases not matched to a gene: 2. The CDR3 is made up of 15 amino acids. CDR3 sequence (DNA): TGCGCCAGCAGCCAAGCCGGGACAGGGTCCTACGAGCAGTACTTC. As protein: CASSQAGTGSYEQYF.

This clone was recorded only once. This chain joins TRBV30 and TRBJ2-2; the D gene is possibly TRBD2 (5 bases). The CDR3 totals 14 residues. The V and J ends lost 0 bases and 6 bases respectively, with 11 bases between them. Per the germline V gene, CDR1 is GTSNPN and CDR2 is SVGIG (reference sequence). Here the CDR3 DNA reads TGTGCCTGGAGTGTACTAGTTAGGGCCGGGGAGCTGTTTTTT. Amino acids: CAWSVLVRAGELFF.

This CDR3 is CSVEPGAEAFF. CDR3 in DNA: TGCAGCGTGGAACCGGGGGCTGAAGCTTTCTTT. The chain uses TRBV29-1 and TRBJ1-1; maybe TRBD1 (5 bases). Germline loops: CDR1 SQVTM, CDR2 ANQGSEA. V lost 6 bases and J lost 6, with 11 bases in between. The CDR3 is 11 amino acids. The full variable domain, in which reference TRBV29-1 and TRBJ1-1 provide the parts outside the CDR3, is SAVISQKPSRDICQRGTSLTIQCQVDSQVTMMFWYRQQPGQSLTLIATANQGSEATYESGFVIDKFPISRPNLTFSTLTVSNMSPEDSSIYLCSVEPGAEAFFGQGTRLTVV.

The chain employs TRBV4-2 and TRBJ1-5, with a weak D call TRBD1 (5 bases). V gave up 0 bases and J gave up 6 bases, with 12 bases separating them. This CDR3 contains 15 residues. CDR1 and CDR2 from the germline V gene are LGHNA and YNFKEQ. CDR3 in DNA: TGTGCCAGCAGCCAAGACCTGACAGAGGGTCAGCCCCAGCATTTT. This sequence encodes CASSQDLTEGQPQHF.

The chain employs TRBV13 and TRBJ1-2; 8 bases align to TRBD1. The CDR3 sequence is 12 residues long. Losses at the gene ends were 10 bases for V and 4 bases for J; bases not matched to a gene: 5. In germline, CDR1 is PRHDT, CDR2 FYEKMQ (reference sequence). The CDR3 nucleotides are TGTGCCATCCCACAGGGGGTCTATGGCTACACCTTC. This codes for CAIPQGVYGYTF.

There are a few counts of this clone. The V and J genes are TRBV20-1 and TRBJ1-1, with D tentatively TRBD1 (5 bases). Germline V gives CDR1 DFQATT, CDR2 SNEGSKA (reference sequence). The CDR3 consists of 11 residues. Between the trimmed V and J ends, which lost 5 bases and 7 bases, there was a span of 11 bases. This CDR3 reads CSASREREAFF. The CDR3 DNA reads as TGCAGTGCTTCCAGGGAGCGTGAAGCTTTCTTT.

The chain uses TRBV7-9 and TRBJ2-6; TRBD1 aligns across 8 bases. There are 16 residues in the CDR3. The V gene end was trimmed by 2 bases and the J gene end by 1 base; junction bases not matched to a gene: 1. Germline values: CDR1 SEHNR, CDR2 FQNEAQ (reference sequence). The CDR3 loop reads CASSLTGGSGANVLTF. For the CDR3, the DNA is TGTGCCAGCAGCTTAACAGGGGGTTCTGGGGCCAACGTCCTGACTTTC.

Note on this clone: Distinct nucleotide sequences in the sample also encode this CDR3. The CDR3 loop is CASSQWSGGTDTQYF. The CDR3 region has the DNA TGTGCCAGCAGCCAATGGAGCGGGGGCACAGATACGCAGTATTTT. This chain joins TRBV4-2 and TRBJ2-3, with TRBD2 matching over 7 bases. CDR1 is LGHNA, CDR2 YNFKEQ, per germline. Trimming cost V 2 bases and J 1 base; bases outside gene matches: 3. The CDR3 consists of 15 residues.

This chain links TRBV12-5 with TRBJ2-3; D is unclear. V was trimmed by 0 bases and J by 0 bases, leaving 10 bases between them. There are 16 residues in the CDR3. Germline CDR1 LGHNT, CDR2 FRNRAP. The CDR3 region is CASGLVVSASTDTQYF. The CDR3 DNA reads TGTGCTAGTGGTTTGGTGGTTTCCGCTAGCACAGATACGCAGTATTTT.